These 23 T cell receptor beta chains were sequenced from one sample in a study of blood T cell repertoires in COVID-19 (dated by TCRdb to 2019 to 2021). Libraries were prepared through the immunoSEQ multiplex PCR assay. TCRdb mirrors the immuneACCESS table, restricted to in-frame sequences. Some clones are absent from its copies; in checked studies, under half trace to an unresolved V gene, and the reason for the others is unknown. Here the sample has a few hundred thousand clones; about 90% occur a single time. Under 1.1% of the sample is taken by the ten largest. The sample taken for sequencing was peripheral blood. The source of these receptors is a woman in her forties with COVID-19, enrolled during active disease.

This sequence joins TRBV12-5 and TRBJ1-4; a weak D match, TRBD1 (6 bases). V was pared by 5 bases and J by 6 bases, with 19 bases between. This CDR3 spans 16 amino acids. Germline V lookup: CDR1 LGHNT, CDR2 FRNRAP. The CDR3 spells CASGAPPGTFDEKLFF. CDR3 coding DNA: TGTGCTAGTGGTGCCCCTCCCGGGACATTCGATGAAAAACTGTTTTTT.

The chain carries TRBV14 and TRBJ2-7; D gene unclear. V was shortened by 1 base and J by 6 bases, with 13 bases between the two germline ends. CDR1 is SGHDN, CDR2 FVKESK, per germline. The CDR3 is 14 residues long. The CDR3 here is CASSQGSLMAEQYF. The CDR3 DNA reads TGTGCCAGCAGCCAAGGCTCCCTTATGGCCGAGCAGTACTTC.

The genes are TRBV4-3 and TRBJ1-1; 8 bases agree with TRBD1. The germline gives CDR1 LGHNA, CDR2 YSLEER. The V gene end was trimmed by 4 bases and the J gene end by 0 bases; junction bases not matched to a gene: 16. The CDR3 totals 19 residues. The CDR3 region is CASSPRWDRLGGMNTEAFF. DNA of the CDR3: TGCGCCAGCAGCCCACGCTGGGACAGGTTGGGGGGAATGAACACTGAAGCTTTCTTT.

This chain links TRBV29-1 with TRBJ1-2, with TRBD1 as a possible D gene (6 bases). This CDR3 has 11 residues. Germline assignment: CDR1 SQVTM and CDR2 ANQGSEA. V was trimmed by 8 bases and J by 8 bases, leaving 15 bases between them. The CDR3 spells CSSTGIRGYTF. The CDR3 DNA is TGCAGCTCTACAGGGATTCGGGGCTACACCTTC.

The chain recombines TRBV18 with TRBJ1-5; D is unresolved. Germline CDR1 KGHSH, CDR2 LQKENI. V was clipped by 2 bases and J by 5 bases, with 25 bases between them. The CDR3 contains 19 residues. The CDR3 coding sequence is TGTGCCAGCTCACCAAATTGTGAAGGCAGGACCTTGGGAGATCAGCCCCAGCATTTT. Its translation: CASSPNCEGRTLGDQPQHF.

The V call is TRBV5-5, the J call TRBJ1-1; D gene uncertain. This CDR3 comprises 17 residues. Trimming pared 4 bases from V and 3 bases from J, leaving 22 bases between. Germline V gene data show CDR1 as SGHKS and CDR2 as YYEKEE (reference sequence). The DNA of the CDR3 is TGTGCCAGCAGCCTCTTCGTAGGTCCAAAGAGGGACACTGAAGCTTTCTTT. Translating it yields CASSLFVGPKRDTEAFF.

The chain has TRBV30 and TRBJ2-7; 8 bases match TRBD2. CDR1 GTSNPN and CDR2 SVGIG come from the germline V gene (reference sequence). This CDR3 contains 14 residues. Germline trimming cut 5 bases from V and 4 bases from J; bases unmatched to any gene: 10. The CDR3 loop is CAWAPGLVSYEQYF. The CDR3 nucleotides read TGTGCCTGGGCACCGGGACTAGTTTCTTACGAGCAGTACTTC.

The V and J genes are TRBV4-3 and TRBJ2-2, with a possible D match to TRBD1 (6 bases). V was pared by 3 bases and J by 1 base, with 12 bases between. The germline CDR1 and CDR2 sequences are LGHNA and YSLEER. This CDR3 region has 16 residues. CDR3 DNA sequence: TGCGCCAGCAGCCAGTTGGACAGACTGAACACCGGGGAGCTGTTTTTT. This gives the protein CASSQLDRLNTGELFF.

The gene calls are TRBV19 and TRBJ1-5; perhaps TRBD1 as D (5 bases). The CDR3 is 17 residues long. The germline V gene encodes CDR1 LNHDA and CDR2 SQIVND (reference sequence). Trimming left V 8 bases short and J 4 bases short, with 24 bases between. For the CDR3, the DNA is TGTGCCAGTGGTCCGGGGGGTTCAGCGACACCTAATCAGCCCCAGCATTTT. It yields the protein CASGPGGSATPNQPQHF.

The chain combines TRBV11-1 with TRBJ2-5; D is possibly TRBD2 (5 bases). Per germline, CDR1 SGHAT and CDR2 FQDESV (reference sequence). CDR3 size: 16 residues. Trimming pared 3 bases from V and 4 bases from J, leaving 18 bases between. The CDR3 here is CASSLVAGAQLETQYF. Written as DNA, the CDR3 is TGTGCCAGCAGCTTGGTTGCGGGCGCCCAGTTAGAGACCCAGTACTTC.

The chain couples TRBV19 to TRBJ2-7; D gene unclear. Trimming removed 3 bases at V and 3 bases at J, with 6 bases between. CDR1 is LNHDA and CDR2 is SQIVND in the germline V gene (reference sequence). This CDR3 comprises 12 residues. This CDR3 is CASSISGYEQYF. In nucleotides, the CDR3 is TGTGCCAGTAGTATCTCAGGCTACGAGCAGTACTTC.

CDR3 amino acids: CASSQDRDRGLSGYTF. CDR3 in DNA: TGCGCCAGCAGCCAAGATAGGGACAGGGGCCTGAGTGGCTACACCTTC. The chain combines TRBV4-3 with TRBJ1-2, with 10 bases identical to TRBD1. The trim removed 0 bases at V and 7 bases at J, leaving 8 bases unmatched. CDR3 length: 16 amino acids. Germline V lookup: CDR1 LGHNA, CDR2 YSLEER.

The chain is built from TRBV27 and TRBJ2-7, with 10 bases identical to TRBD2. V lost 3 bases, J lost 3 bases, and 2 bases stayed unmatched. Germline lookup yields CDR1 MNHEY and CDR2 SMNVEV (reference sequence). The CDR3 loop spans 14 amino acids. The CDR3 coding sequence is TGTGCCAGCAGTTTTCTAGCGGGAGACTACGAGCAGTACTTC. Protein sequence: CASSFLAGDYEQYF.

The rearrangement joins TRBV7-2 to TRBJ1-5, with D possibly being TRBD1 (5 bases). V was trimmed by 7 bases and J by 1 base, leaving 14 bases between them. The germline gives CDR1 SGHTA, CDR2 FQGNSA. The CDR3 covers 15 residues. CDR3 nucleotide sequence: TGTGCCAGCACCACCCAGGGAGGGAGCAATCAGCCCCAGCATTTT. Amino acid sequence: CASTTQGGSNQPQHF.

The chain carries TRBV4-1 and TRBJ1-5; 7 nucleotides agree with TRBD1. The germline V gene encodes CDR1 MGHRA and CDR2 YSYEKL. Unmatched junction bases numbered 6, after V lost 4 bases and J lost 3 bases. The CDR3 has 15 residues. The CDR3 region is CASSPRQGNNQPQHF. CDR3 sequence (DNA): TGCGCCAGCAGCCCGCGACAGGGAAACAATCAGCCCCAGCATTTT.

This chain links TRBV28 with TRBJ2-7; D is unresolved. V was pared by 7 bases and J by 3 bases, with 4 bases between. This CDR3 comprises 10 residues. The germline CDR1 and CDR2 sequences are MDHEN and SYDVKM. The CDR3 DNA is TGTGCCAGCACAGACTACGAGCAGTACTTC. Translation: CASTDYEQYF. The variable domain in full, with the rest retrieved from reference TRBV28 and TRBJ2-7, is DVKVTQSSRYLVKRTGEKVFLECVQDMDHENMFWYRQDPGLGLRLIYFSYDVKMKEKGDIPEGYSVSREKKERFSLILESASTNQTSMYLCASTDYEQYFGPGTRLTVT.

Only one count was recorded for this clone. The CDR3 sequence: CASSFGGLGGTEAFF. The CDR3 DNA sequence: TGTGCCAGCAGCTTCGGGGGGCTAGGGGGCACTGAAGCTTTCTTT. This rearrangement joins TRBV7-2 to TRBJ1-1; tentatively, D is TRBD1 (6 bases). The CDR3 has 15 residues. V was clipped by 3 bases and J by 4 bases, with 15 bases between them. Per germline, CDR1 SGHTA and CDR2 FQGNSA.

The V gene is TRBV7-2, the J gene TRBJ2-7, with a tentative D call TRBD1 (6 bases). There are 14 residues in the CDR3. Germline CDR1 SGHTA, CDR2 FQGNSA. V gave up 3 bases and J gave up 3 bases, with 12 bases separating them. In DNA, the CDR3 is TGTGCCAGCAGCTTCGACAGGTACCTCTACGAGCAGTACTTC. Translated, it gives CASSFDRYLYEQYF.

Comments on this clone: It is likely a read error, because the conserved phenylalanine at the end of the CDR3 is missing. The genes are TRBV29-1 and TRBJ1-1; D is uncertain. V was shortened by 3 bases and J by 6 bases, with 8 bases between the two germline ends. The CDR3 contains 11 residues. In germline, CDR1 is SQVTM, CDR2 ANQGSEA. CDR3 loop: CSVDGGAEAFS. In DNA, the CDR3 is TGCAGCGTTGATGGTGGGGCTGAAGCTTTCTCT.

This rearrangement joins TRBV5-4 to TRBJ2-7, with 11 bases matching TRBD2. The germline V gene has CDR1 SGHNT and CDR2 YYREEE (reference sequence). The CDR3 is 15 residues long. V gave up 4 bases and J gave up 4 bases; unmatched junction bases: 7. The CDR3: CASSPRGLAAYEQYF. CDR3 in DNA: TGTGCCAGCAGCCCTCGGGGACTAGCGGCATACGAGCAGTACTTC.

The genes are TRBV24-1 and TRBJ1-2; 8 bases align to TRBD1. Germline V gives CDR1 KGHDR, CDR2 SFDVKD. This CDR3 comprises 13 residues. The V segment lost 5 bases and the J segment 7 bases; nucleotides outside the gene matches: 5. Here the CDR3 DNA reads TGTGCCACCAGTGCACGGACAGGGCTTGGCTACACCTTC. It encodes CATSARTGLGYTF.

The chain joins TRBV6-2 or TRBV6-3 to TRBJ1-5; 8 bases align to TRBD1. CDR1 MNHEY and CDR2 SVGEGT come from the germline V gene. The J segment lost 7 bases and the V segment lost 5 bases, leaving 7 bases of the junction unmatched. The CDR3 runs 14 residues. CDR3 nucleotides: TGTGCCAGCAGTAGATCGACAGGGGCCCAGCCCCAGCATTTT. Amino acids: CASSRSTGAQPQHF.

The count of this clone is one. The CDR3 coding sequence is TGTGCCAGCAGTGAAGGGGGACAGGGGATTGAAGCTTTCTTT. This codes for CASSEGGQGIEAFF. The rearrangement uses TRBV6-1 and TRBJ1-1; 10 bases agree with TRBD1. Per the germline V gene, CDR1 is MNHNS and CDR2 is SASEGT. After removal of 1 base from V and 7 bases from J, the junction contained 3 bases not matched to a gene. This CDR3 comprises 14 residues.